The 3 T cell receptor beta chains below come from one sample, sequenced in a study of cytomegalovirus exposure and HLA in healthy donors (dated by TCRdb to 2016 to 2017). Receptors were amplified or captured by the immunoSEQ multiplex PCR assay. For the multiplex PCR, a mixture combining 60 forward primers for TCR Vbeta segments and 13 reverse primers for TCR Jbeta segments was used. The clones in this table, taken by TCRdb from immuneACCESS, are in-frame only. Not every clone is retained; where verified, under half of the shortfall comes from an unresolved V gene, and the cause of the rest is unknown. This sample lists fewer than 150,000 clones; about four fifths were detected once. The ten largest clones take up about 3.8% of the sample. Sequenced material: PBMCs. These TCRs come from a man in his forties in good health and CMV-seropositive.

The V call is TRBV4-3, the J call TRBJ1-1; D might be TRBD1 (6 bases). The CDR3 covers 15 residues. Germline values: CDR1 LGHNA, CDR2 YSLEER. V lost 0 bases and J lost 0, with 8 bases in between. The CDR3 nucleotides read TGCGCCAGCAGCCAAGAGGGGGCAATGAACACTGAAGCTTTCTTT. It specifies CASSQEGAMNTEAFF.

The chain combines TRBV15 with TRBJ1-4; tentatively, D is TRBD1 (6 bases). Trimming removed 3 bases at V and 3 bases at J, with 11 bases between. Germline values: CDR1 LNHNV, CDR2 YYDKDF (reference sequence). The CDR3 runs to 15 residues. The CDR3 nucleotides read TGTGCCACCAGCAGTATGAGGGGGTCTAATGAAAAACTGTTTTTT. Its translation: CATSSMRGSNEKLFF.

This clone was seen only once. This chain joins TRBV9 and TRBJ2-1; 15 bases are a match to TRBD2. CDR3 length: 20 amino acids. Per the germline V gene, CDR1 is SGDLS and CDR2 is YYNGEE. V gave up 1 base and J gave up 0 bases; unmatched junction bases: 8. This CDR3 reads CASSVQGTSGGPSSYNEQFF. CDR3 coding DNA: TGTGCCAGCAGCGTACAAGGGACTAGCGGGGGGCCTAGCTCCTACAATGAGCAGTTCTTC.